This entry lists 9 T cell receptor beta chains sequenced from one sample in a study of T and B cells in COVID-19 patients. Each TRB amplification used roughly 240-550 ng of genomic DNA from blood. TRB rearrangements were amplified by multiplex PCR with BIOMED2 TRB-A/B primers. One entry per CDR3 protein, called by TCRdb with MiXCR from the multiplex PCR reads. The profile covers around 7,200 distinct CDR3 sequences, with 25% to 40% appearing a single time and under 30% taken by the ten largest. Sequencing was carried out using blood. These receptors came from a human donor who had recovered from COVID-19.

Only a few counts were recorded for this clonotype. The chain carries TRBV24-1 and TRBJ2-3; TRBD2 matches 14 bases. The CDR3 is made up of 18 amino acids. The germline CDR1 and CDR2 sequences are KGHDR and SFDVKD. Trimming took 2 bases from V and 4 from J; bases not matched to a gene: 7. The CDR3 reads CATSDSRLAGGPADTQYF. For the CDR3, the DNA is TGTGCCACCAGTGATTCGAGACTAGCGGGGGGGCCGGCAGATACGCAGTATTTT.

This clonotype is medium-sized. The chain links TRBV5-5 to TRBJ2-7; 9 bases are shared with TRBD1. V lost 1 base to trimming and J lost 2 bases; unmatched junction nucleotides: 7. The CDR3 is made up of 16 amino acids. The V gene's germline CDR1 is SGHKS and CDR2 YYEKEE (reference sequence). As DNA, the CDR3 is TGTGCCAGCAGCTTGCGTCCGGGACAGGGAACCTACGAGCAGTACGTC. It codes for CASSLRPGQGTYEQYV.

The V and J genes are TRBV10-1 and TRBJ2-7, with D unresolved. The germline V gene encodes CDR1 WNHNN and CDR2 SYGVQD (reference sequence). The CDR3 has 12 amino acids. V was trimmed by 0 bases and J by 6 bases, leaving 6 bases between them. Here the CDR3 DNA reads TGCGCCAGCAGTGAGTCGAGAATCGAGCAGTACGTC. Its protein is CASSESRIEQYV.

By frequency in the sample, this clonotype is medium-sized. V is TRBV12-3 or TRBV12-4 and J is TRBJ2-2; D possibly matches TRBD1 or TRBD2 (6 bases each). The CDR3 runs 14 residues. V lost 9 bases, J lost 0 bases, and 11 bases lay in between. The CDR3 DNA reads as TGTGCCAGTGGGGGCGGGGCGAACACCGGGGAGCTGTTTTTT. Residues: CASGGGANTGELFF.

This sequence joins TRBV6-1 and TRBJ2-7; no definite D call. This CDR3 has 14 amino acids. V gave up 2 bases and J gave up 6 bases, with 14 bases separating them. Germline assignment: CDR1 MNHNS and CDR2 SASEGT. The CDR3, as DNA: TGTGCCAGCAGTGAACCCTCCTTACACCCCGAGCAGTACGTC. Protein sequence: CASSEPSLHPEQYV.

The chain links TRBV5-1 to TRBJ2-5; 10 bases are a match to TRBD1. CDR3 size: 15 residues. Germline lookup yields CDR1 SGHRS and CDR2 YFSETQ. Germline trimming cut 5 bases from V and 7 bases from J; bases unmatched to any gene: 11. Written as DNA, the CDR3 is TGCGCCAGCAGACCTAGACAGGGGGCTATGGGGACCCAGTACTTC. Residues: CASRPRQGAMGTQYF.

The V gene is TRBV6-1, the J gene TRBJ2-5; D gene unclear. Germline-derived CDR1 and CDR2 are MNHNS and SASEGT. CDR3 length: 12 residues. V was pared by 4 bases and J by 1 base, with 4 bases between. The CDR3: CASSVLQETQYF. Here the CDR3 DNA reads TGTGCCAGCAGTGTCCTCCAAGAGACCCAGTACTTC.

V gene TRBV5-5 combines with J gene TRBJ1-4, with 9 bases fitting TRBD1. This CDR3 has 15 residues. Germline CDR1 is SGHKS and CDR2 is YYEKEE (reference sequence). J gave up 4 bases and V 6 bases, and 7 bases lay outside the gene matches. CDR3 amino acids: CASTDRGAINEKLFF. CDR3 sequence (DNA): TGTGCCAGCACCGACAGGGGGGCAATTAATGAAAAACTGTTTTTT. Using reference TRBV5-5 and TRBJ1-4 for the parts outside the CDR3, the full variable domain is DAGVTQSPTHLIKTRGQQVTLRCSPISGHKSVSWYQQVLGQGPQFIFQYYEKEERGRGNFPDRFSARQFPNYSSELNVNALLLGDSALYLCASTDRGAINEKLFFGSGTQLSVL.

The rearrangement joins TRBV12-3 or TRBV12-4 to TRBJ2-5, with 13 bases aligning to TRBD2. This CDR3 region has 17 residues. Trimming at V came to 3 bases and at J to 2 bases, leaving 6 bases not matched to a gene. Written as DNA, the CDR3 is TGTGCCAGCAGTTTGGCACTAGCGGGGGGGGATCAAGAGACCCAGTACTTC. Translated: CASSLALAGGDQETQYF.